This is a list of T cell receptor beta chains from one sample in a study of blood T cell repertoires in COVID-19. The protocol was immunoSEQ multiplex PCR, while the TCRdb copy is restricted to in-frame clones and leaves out a portion. The data hold some 180,000 clones, with more than 75% observed a single time. The sequenced sample was PBMCs or T cells enriched from blood (not recorded which). These receptors were taken from a man aged 55 to 69 who had been exposed to COVID-19. Each CDR3 is given with its conserved first and last residue. The order of the fields is V gene, J gene, CDR3 protein.

TRBV7-6	TRBJ1-5	CASSLNPRGQAGQPQHF
TRBV7-3	TRBJ1-1	CASSSGRQGLSPGETEAFF
TRBV4-1	TRBJ2-7	CASSQDAETYEQYF
TRBV5-1	TRBJ1-1	CASSLAPGTGFDTEAFF
TRBV2	TRBJ1-1	CASSETEQANTEAFF
TRBV7-7	TRBJ2-3	CASSLGRGDTQYF
TRBV5-1	TRBJ1-2	CASSFTGNYGYTF
TRBV11-1	TRBJ2-7	CASSLSQARYEQYF
TRBV2	TRBJ2-1	CASRKTDGTYNEQFF
TRBV28	TRBJ2-3	CASSLDKISTDTQYF
TRBV5-1	TRBJ2-3	CASSFGLAVVTDTQYF
TRBV18	TRBJ2-7	CASSPKYEQYF
TRBV11-2	TRBJ2-1	CASSSGWDRTYNEQFF
TRBV6-5	TRBJ2-1	CASSPGGRANNEQFF
TRBV4-1	TRBJ2-5	CASSQFSGRVQETQYF
TRBV29-1	TRBJ2-7	CSVVFASGLYEQYF
TRBV5-1	TRBJ2-7	CASSPGLAGAKSSYEQYF
TRBV19	TRBJ2-7	CASNRGTSYEQYF
TRBV11-2	TRBJ2-2	CASSLVLGATGELFF
TRBV10-3	TRBJ2-7	CAISGGQGATYEQYF
TRBV9	TRBJ1-1	CASSVGGTLNTEAFF
TRBV12-5	TRBJ2-1	CASGPGPGVFRSSYNEQFF
TRBV19	TRBJ1-6	CASSTHRDSPLHF
TRBV7-2	TRBJ2-3	CASSPRLADYTDTQYF
TRBV7-2	TRBJ2-2	CASSLVSTVNTGELFF
TRBV7-9	TRBJ2-3	CASNRQAVTQYF
TRBV27	TRBJ2-7	CASSVGLLWDEQYF
TRBV25-1	TRBJ1-4	CASSHRGPNEKLFF